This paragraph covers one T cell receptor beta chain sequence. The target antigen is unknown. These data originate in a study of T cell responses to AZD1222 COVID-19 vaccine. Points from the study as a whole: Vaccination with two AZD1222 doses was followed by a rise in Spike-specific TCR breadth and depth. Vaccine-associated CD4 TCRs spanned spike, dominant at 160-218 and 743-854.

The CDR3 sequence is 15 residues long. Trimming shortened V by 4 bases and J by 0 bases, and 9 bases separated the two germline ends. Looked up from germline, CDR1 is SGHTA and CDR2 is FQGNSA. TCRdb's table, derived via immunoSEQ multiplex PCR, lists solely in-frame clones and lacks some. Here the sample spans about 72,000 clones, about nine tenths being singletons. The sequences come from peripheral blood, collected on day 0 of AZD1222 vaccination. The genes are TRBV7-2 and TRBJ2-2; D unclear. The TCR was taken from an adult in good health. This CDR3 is CASSSTLANTGELFF. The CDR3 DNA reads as TGTGCCAGCAGCTCGACACTGGCGAACACCGGGGAGCTGTTTTTT.